This TCR beta chain was observed in a study of human T cells and chemical hapten exposure. Study conclusions and caveats: Compared to controls, expanded TCRs made significantly more large clusters of similar CDR3s. The study found that PT1 expanded TCR counts correlated positively with patch test score.

TCRdb passed the RACE reads through MiXCR, listing each CDR3 protein once. The sample comprises a few hundred thousand distinct CDR3 sequences, nearly 6.5% of which are singletons, and around 5.8% rests with the top ten. The sample's time point: patch test 2, 6 weeks after DPC sensitization. Regarding treatment: therapeutic diphenylcyclopropenone sensitization with weekly scalp DPC. Those who donated were patients with alopecia, 18 to 70 years of age, and suitable for DPC. Only a few counts were recorded for this clonotype. Its antigen is as yet unknown. This sample comprised whole blood, obtained in connection with sensitization to the hapten diphenylcyclopropenone (DPC). This receptor was obtained from a woman between 18 and 29 years old with alopecia areata. Some clones in this sample may be carry-over from other donors' samples.

CDR3 sequence reads: CASSYNVNSNQPQHF. The DNA of the CDR3 is TGTGCCAGCAGTTACAATGTCAATAGCAATCAGCCCCAGCATTTT. The chain recombines TRBV6-5 with TRBJ1-5; no reliable D call. Trimming removed 2 bases from V and 0 bases from J, with 8 bases in between. CDR3 length: 15 amino acids. Germline CDR1 MNHEY, CDR2 SVGAGI.